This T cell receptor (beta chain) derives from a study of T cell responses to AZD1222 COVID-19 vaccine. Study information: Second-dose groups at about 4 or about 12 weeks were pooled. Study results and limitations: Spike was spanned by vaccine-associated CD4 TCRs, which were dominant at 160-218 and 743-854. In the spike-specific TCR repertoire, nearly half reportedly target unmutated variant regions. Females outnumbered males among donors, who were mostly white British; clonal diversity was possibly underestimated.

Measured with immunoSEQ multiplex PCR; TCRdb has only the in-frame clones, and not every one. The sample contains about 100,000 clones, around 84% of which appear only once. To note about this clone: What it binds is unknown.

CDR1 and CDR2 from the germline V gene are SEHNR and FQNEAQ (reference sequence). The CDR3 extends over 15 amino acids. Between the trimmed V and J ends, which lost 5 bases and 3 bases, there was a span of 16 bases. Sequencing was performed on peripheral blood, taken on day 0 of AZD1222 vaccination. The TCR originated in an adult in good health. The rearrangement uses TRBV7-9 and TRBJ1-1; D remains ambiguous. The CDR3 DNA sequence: TGTGCCAGCAGCCCAAGGAGAACCATATACACTGAAGCTTTCTTT. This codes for CASSPRRTIYTEAFF.